The clone carrying this T cell receptor beta chain was counted once. Its antigen is undetermined. This record belongs to a study of cytomegalovirus exposure and HLA in healthy donors. Whole-study results and caveats: The study found most TCR sequences rare, yet found some public TCRs in many donors. The study put 150 to 200 TCR beta chains on its list as cytomegalovirus-associated.

This CDR3 has 15 amino acids. The V gene's germline CDR1 is MRHNA and CDR2 SNTAGT. Trimming removed 5 bases at V and 2 bases at J, with 14 bases between. This table comes from immunoSEQ multiplex PCR, and its TCRdb copy is limited to in-frame clones, with some not included. The sample shows 150,000 to 200,000 clones, about 83% of them seen only once. The chain has TRBV6-4 and TRBJ2-3; D may be TRBD2 (5 bases). The sample comprised PBMCs. The TCR comes from a woman aged 30 to 39 in good health and CMV-seronegative. CDR3 protein: CASSPTPGSTDTQYF. The CDR3 DNA is TGTGCCAGCAGTCCTACCCCGGGGTCCACAGATACGCAGTATTTT.